These 27 T cell receptor beta chains share one sample of origin, sequenced in a study of identical twins. TCRdb re-analysed the 5' RACE reads in MiXCR, keeping a single row per CDR3 protein. This sample has 500,000 to 650,000 distinct CDR3 sequences, with around 7.5% found just once. These data are also associated with another study on yellow fever vaccine responses in identical twins.

Sequenced: PBMCs. Receptors were obtained from a woman under 30 in good health.

This clonotype was seen a handful of times. The chain couples TRBV7-9 to TRBJ1-6, with no clear D. Deletions cut 5 bases from V and 7 bases from J, with 9 bases between. The CDR3 length is 13 residues. Germline values: CDR1 SEHNR, CDR2 FQNEAQ (reference sequence). The CDR3 region is CASSPRLNSPLHF. The CDR3 nucleotides read TGTGCCAGCAGCCCCCGACTGAATTCACCCCTCCACTTT.

This clonotype was found a few times. The chain joins TRBV18 to TRBJ2-1; 9 bases agree with TRBD1. The ends lost 4 bases at V and 7 bases at J; junction bases unmatched: 5. The CDR3 totals 14 residues. In germline, CDR1 is KGHSH, CDR2 LQKENI. CDR3 loop: CASSRRDRVNEQFF. DNA of the CDR3: TGTGCCAGCTCACGCCGGGACAGGGTAAATGAGCAGTTCTTC. The full variable domain, its missing parts supplied by reference TRBV18 and TRBJ2-1, is NAGVMQNPRHLVRRRGQEARLRCSPMKGHSHVYWYRQLPEEGLKFMVYLQKENIIDESGMPKERFSAEFPKEGPSILRIQQVVRGDSAAYFCASSRRDRVNEQFFGPGTRLTVL.

The chain uses TRBV18 and TRBJ2-1; D might be TRBD2 (6 bases). Germline loops: CDR1 KGHSH, CDR2 LQKENI. There are 16 residues in the CDR3. The V gene lost 6 bases and the J gene lost 4 bases, with 19 bases spanning the gap. As DNA, the CDR3 is TGTGCCAGCTCTCTCACCCGACTAGAGATATACAATGAGCAGTTCTTC. It is translated as CASSLTRLEIYNEQFF.

V gene TRBV5-1 combines with J gene TRBJ2-5, with D perhaps matching TRBD2 (5 bases). The germline V gene encodes CDR1 SGHRS and CDR2 YFSETQ. There are 15 residues in the CDR3. V gave up 6 bases and J gave up 5 bases, with 20 bases separating them. The CDR3 loop reads CASTPAELAGETQYF. CDR3 nucleotides: TGCGCCAGCACCCCCGCGGAGCTAGCCGGGGAGACCCAGTACTTC. Drawing the rest from reference TRBV5-1 and TRBJ2-5, the complete variable domain is KAGVTQTPRYLIKTRGQQVTLSCSPISGHRSVSWYQQTPGQGLQFLFEYFSETQRNKGNFPGRFSGRQFSNSRSEMNVSTLELGDSALYLCASTPAELAGETQYFGPGTRLLVL.

In this sample, this clonotype turned up a few times. CDR3 coding DNA: TGTGCCAGCAGCTTGGGTTACAGCATAGGGTCACCCCTCCACTTT. Protein sequence: CASSLGYSIGSPLHF. The V gene is TRBV13, the J gene TRBJ1-6, with unresolved D. The V gene's germline CDR1 is PRHDT and CDR2 FYEKMQ (reference sequence). The CDR3 totals 15 residues. Trimming took off 3 bases at V and 10 bases at J, with 16 bases between the two ends.

This clonotype showed up just a few times. The CDR3 reads CSAQDYEQYV. The CDR3 bases are TGCAGTGCGCAGGACTACGAGCAGTACGTC. The V and J genes are TRBV20-1 and TRBJ2-7, with no clear D. The CDR3 extends over 10 amino acids. The germline V and J ends were trimmed by 6 bases and 3 bases, with 6 bases remaining between them. Germline lookup yields CDR1 DFQATT and CDR2 SNEGSKA (reference sequence).

In this sample, this clonotype turned up many times. CDR3 sequence (DNA): TGCGCCAGCAGCCTCGGATATAGCGGGAGCCTCAATGAGCAGTTCTTC. Its translation is CASSLGYSGSLNEQFF. V usage is TRBV4-1 and J usage is TRBJ2-1; TRBD2 aligns across 9 bases. V dropped 4 bases and J dropped 6; count of bases not matched to a gene: 10. This CDR3 has 16 residues. Germline CDR1 and CDR2: MGHRA and YSYEKL.

This clonotype was seen at least ten times. The chain recombines TRBV6-4 with TRBJ2-1; possibly TRBD1 for D (5 bases). V lost 6 bases to trimming and J lost 3 bases, with 15 bases between them. Germline V gives CDR1 MRHNA, CDR2 SNTAGT. This CDR3 contains 15 residues. In DNA, the CDR3 is TGTGCCAGCAGCCCTCTCATAGGGGACTACAATGAGCAGTTCTTC. Its protein product is CASSPLIGDYNEQFF.

The sample holds a few counts of this clonotype. The chain couples TRBV29-1 to TRBJ2-7; a possible D gene is TRBD1 (6 bases). There are 14 residues in the CDR3. Trimming stripped 4 bases from V and 2 bases from J, with 15 bases between. The germline gives CDR1 SQVTM, CDR2 ANQGSEA. The CDR3 is CSVALRTVTYEQYF. Here the CDR3 DNA reads TGCAGCGTTGCCCTTAGGACAGTCACCTACGAGCAGTACTTC.

In this sample, this clonotype turned up many times. The gene calls are TRBV18 and TRBJ2-7; D remains unclear. Germline CDR1 and CDR2: KGHSH and LQKENI. V was clipped by 0 bases and J by 3 bases, with 9 bases between them. This CDR3 spans 14 amino acids. In DNA, the CDR3 is TGTGCCAGCTCACCACCGGGCAGCCACTACGAGCAGTACTTC. Protein: CASSPPGSHYEQYF.

This clonotype showed up just a few times. The CDR3 sequence is CSAISLSNYGYTF. The CDR3 nucleotides read TGCAGTGCTATATCACTTTCTAACTATGGCTACACCTTC. The chain recombines TRBV20-1 with TRBJ1-2, with D uncertain. There are 13 residues in the CDR3. From germline, CDR1 is DFQATT and CDR2 SNEGSKA (reference sequence). The V gene lost 4 bases and the J gene lost 0 bases, with 9 bases spanning the gap.

This clonotype was recorded a few times. The rearrangement uses TRBV28 and TRBJ1-3; D is undetermined. The germline V and J ends were trimmed by 5 bases and 3 bases, with 26 bases remaining between them. Germline loops: CDR1 MDHEN, CDR2 SYDVKM. The length of the CDR3 is 19 residues. CDR3 protein: CASSPLQKWTRRVGNTIYF. The CDR3 bases are TGTGCCAGCAGTCCCCTCCAAAAATGGACGAGACGGGTTGGAAACACCATATATTTT.

This clonotype has a handful of counts. The CDR3 DNA follows: TGTGCCAGCAGCTCTCTAGCGGGCCGCACAGATACGCAGTATTTT. It specifies CASSSLAGRTDTQYF. This chain joins TRBV11-2 and TRBJ2-3; 8 bases line up with TRBD2. V lost 4 bases to trimming and J lost 1 base; unmatched junction nucleotides: 4. The CDR3 extends over 15 amino acids. Germline loops: CDR1 SGHAT, CDR2 FQNNGV.

Written as DNA, the CDR3 is TGTGCCAGCGGCTCCTCACAGGGGTGGTCTGAAGCTTTCTTT. This gives the protein CASGSSQGWSEAFF. The V and J genes are TRBV7-9 and TRBJ1-1; TRBD1 aligns across 7 bases. The CDR3 totals 14 residues. CDR1 and CDR2 from the germline V gene are SEHNR and FQNEAQ (reference sequence). Germline trimming cut 8 bases from V and 6 bases from J; bases unmatched to any gene: 12.

This clonotype has at least ten counts. The chain recombines TRBV12-3 or TRBV12-4 with TRBJ2-3; 7 bases line up with TRBD2. The CDR3 runs 16 residues. V dropped 3 bases and J dropped 0; count of bases not matched to a gene: 6. The CDR3 sequence: CASSFRLSGSTDTQYF. In nucleotides, the CDR3 is TGTGCCAGCAGTTTTCGGCTTAGCGGGAGCACAGATACGCAGTATTTT.

Many counts were recorded for this clonotype. The chain couples TRBV29-1 to TRBJ2-4, with 9 bases lining up with TRBD2. Germline loops: CDR1 SQVTM, CDR2 ANQGSEA. The ends lost 4 bases at V and 0 bases at J; junction bases unmatched: 13. The length of the CDR3 is 18 residues. This chain's CDR3 is CSVVKREALELAKNIQYF. The CDR3 DNA is TGCAGCGTTGTTAAGCGGGAGGCGCTGGAACTAGCCAAAAACATTCAGTACTTC.

Many counts were recorded for this clonotype. The CDR3: CASSYSTLSSDTQYF. In DNA, the CDR3 is TGTGCCAGCAGTTACTCGACGCTGTCCTCAGATACGCAGTATTTT. The chain employs TRBV6-5 and TRBJ2-3; D gene ambiguous. V shed 0 bases and J shed 4 bases, with 11 bases lying between them. CDR3 length equals 15 residues. Germline V gene data show CDR1 as MNHEY and CDR2 as SVGAGI.

This clonotype has at least ten counts. The chain links TRBV29-1 to TRBJ2-7, with D perhaps matching TRBD1 or TRBD2 (5 bases each). V lost 1 base, J lost 0 bases, and 13 bases lay in between. Germline CDR1 is SQVTM and CDR2 is ANQGSEA. The CDR3 loop spans 15 amino acids. The CDR3 here is CSVEGRSGSSYEQYF. The CDR3 coding sequence is TGCAGCGTTGAAGGGAGGTCAGGGAGCTCCTACGAGCAGTACTTC.

This clonotype was found a few times. The rearrangement uses TRBV4-2 and TRBJ1-2, with 9 bases fitting TRBD1. The CDR3 loop spans 16 amino acids. V lost 3 bases and J lost 1; bases outside the gene matches: 6. Germline-derived CDR1 and CDR2 are LGHNA and YNFKEQ. Here the CDR3 DNA reads TGTGCCAGCAGCCAGCTGACGGGACAGGGTAACTATGGCTACACCTTC. Its translation is CASSQLTGQGNYGYTF.

The gene calls are TRBV6-2 or TRBV6-3 and TRBJ2-3; 10 bases agree with TRBD2. This CDR3 has 19 amino acids. Unmatched junction bases numbered 16, after V lost 3 bases and J lost 4 bases. Germline loops: CDR1 MNHEY, CDR2 SVGEGT. The CDR3 reads CASSYSLESSGGSPDTQYF. CDR3 coding DNA: TGTGCCAGCAGTTATTCCTTGGAGAGTAGCGGGGGGTCACCAGATACGCAGTATTTT.

The chain carries TRBV7-9 and TRBJ2-5, with a possible D match to TRBD2 (5 bases). Germline CDR1 and CDR2: SEHNR and FQNEAQ (reference sequence). The CDR3 loop spans 15 amino acids. Trimming left V 1 base short and J 2 bases short, with 11 bases between. Written as DNA, the CDR3 is TGTGCCAGCAGCTTAGTCGAGGGCACGCAAGAGACCCAGTACTTC. Its protein product is CASSLVEGTQETQYF.

This clonotype was recorded at least ten times. V is TRBV12-3 or TRBV12-4 and J is TRBJ2-3, with D unclear. The CDR3 is 12 amino acids. Trimming left V 5 bases short and J 4 bases short, with 7 bases between. The CDR3 DNA reads TGTGCCAGCAGTATCGTTGCAGATACGCAGTATTTT. As protein: CASSIVADTQYF.

This clonotype came up many times. The chain recombines TRBV14 with TRBJ2-2, with D perhaps matching TRBD1 or TRBD2 (5 bases each). The length of the CDR3 is 14 residues. Germline values: CDR1 SGHDN, CDR2 FVKESK. V shed 4 bases and J shed 7 bases, with 13 bases lying between them. Written as DNA, the CDR3 is TGTGCCAGCAGCCGTCGGGGCGCGAACGGGGAGCTGTTTTTT. This codes for CASSRRGANGELFF.

This clonotype was seen more than once but under ten times. This rearrangement joins TRBV12-3 or TRBV12-4 to TRBJ2-1, with 14 bases lining up with TRBD2. The CDR3 is 15 amino acids. V trimming: 6 bases; J trimming: 9 bases; junction bases outside the gene matches: 7. The CDR3 DNA reads as TGTGCCAGCAGATTGGGGACTAGCGGGAGTAGTGAGCAGTTCTTC. It yields the protein CASRLGTSGSSEQFF.

This rearrangement joins TRBV13 to TRBJ2-4; D unclear. Germline V CDR1 and CDR2: PRHDT, FYEKMQ (reference sequence). CDR3 length equals 15 residues. Trimming left V 5 bases short and J 0 bases short, with 11 bases between. The CDR3: CASSASVLAKNIQYF. Here the CDR3 DNA reads TGTGCCAGCAGCGCAAGCGTTCTAGCCAAAAACATTCAGTACTTC. Full variable domain (outside the CDR3, taken from reference TRBV13 and TRBJ2-4): AAGVIQSPRHLIKEKRETATLKCYPIPRHDTVYWYQQGPGQDPQFLISFYEKMQSDKGSIPDRFSAQQFSDYHSELNMSSLELGDSALYFCASSASVLAKNIQYFGAGTRLSVL.

This chain uses TRBV5-6 with TRBJ2-7; D gene uncertain. CDR1 and CDR2 (germline): SGHDT, YYEEEE. This CDR3 region has 13 residues. V was trimmed by 5 bases and J by 5 bases, leaving 14 bases between them. The CDR3 protein is CASRPWRSHEQYF. In nucleotides, the CDR3 is TGTGCCAGCAGGCCCTGGCGCAGTCACGAGCAGTACTTC.

This clonotype was detected a few times. The chain couples TRBV7-9 to TRBJ2-3; no reliable D call. In germline, CDR1 is SEHNR, CDR2 FQNEAQ (reference sequence). The CDR3 loop spans 13 amino acids. V was shortened by 1 base and J by 2 bases, with 4 bases between the two germline ends. The CDR3 DNA reads as TGTGCCAGCAGCTTAGAACACACAGATACGCAGTATTTT. Amino acid sequence: CASSLEHTDTQYF.